This T cell receptor beta chain comes out of a study of blood T cell repertoires in COVID-19. The overall study: The United States, Italy and Spain provided the acute and convalescent COVID-19 samples. PBMCs, B-cell-depleted T cells, or T cells were the source of the cDNA or gDNA that made up the material.

In the original workflow: The assay estimated nucleated cells by amplifying reference gene primers. Method: immunoSEQ multiplex PCR; TCRdb's copy keeps in-frame clones and lacks some. That table supplies the V and J calls and clone size; D and trimming were determined from the DNA. The sample has under 300,000 clones; approximately 82% are singletons. CDR3 size: 12 residues. The ends were cut back, 3 bases at V and 11 bases at J, with 8 bases in the middle. The V gene's germline CDR1 is LNHDA and CDR2 SQIVND (reference sequence). This receptor was obtained from a woman over 75 with active or convalescent COVID-19. Source material: peripheral blood. The chain couples TRBV19 to TRBJ1-6; maybe TRBD1 (5 bases). In nucleotides, the CDR3 is TGTGCCAGTAGTATCAGGGATGCACCCCTCCACTTT. It codes for CASSIRDAPLHF.